This TCR beta chain was identified in a study of blood T cell repertoires in COVID-19. Study background: Researchers got acute and convalescent COVID-19 samples from the United States, Italy and Spain. T cells, B-cell-depleted T cells, or PBMCs provided the cDNA or gDNA that served as material.

Authors' data handling: Estimated nucleated cell counts came from reference gene primer amplification. TCRdb's table, derived via immunoSEQ multiplex PCR, lists solely in-frame clones and lacks some. V and J calls and clone size are given by that table; D and trimming were obtained from the DNA. The profile shows 300,000 to 350,000 clones, roughly 87% of them singletons. The junction had 14 bases not matched to a gene; V was cut back by 4 bases and J by 4 bases. Germline V gives CDR1 SGDLS, CDR2 YYNGEE. This CDR3 has 17 residues. The material sequenced was peripheral blood. The rearrangement joins TRBV9 to TRBJ2-1; 7 bases agree with TRBD1. The receptor's source is a young man with active or convalescent COVID-19. The CDR3 DNA follows: TGTGCCAGCAGCTCCCGCCCGAAGGACAGGAAGTACAATGAGCAGTTCTTC. Translated, it gives CASSSRPKDRKYNEQFF.